Presented here are 18 T cell receptor beta chains from one specimen sequenced in a study of cytotoxic CD8 clonotypes in ibrutinib-treated CLL. Libraries were prepared by immunoSEQ multiplex PCR; TCRdb keeps only in-frame clonotypes and omits some of them. In the table there are about 32,000 clones, 71% of which are singletons. The sequences come from PBMCs, collected at disease progression, from a patient treated with ibrutinib. Source of these receptors: a human donor with chronic lymphocytic leukemia.

The DNA of the CDR3 is TGTGCCAGCAGCCCCCAAACAGGGGGCGCGGAAAAACTGTTTTTT. It specifies CASSPQTGGAEKLFF. The chain combines TRBV7-9 with TRBJ1-4, with 9 bases aligning to TRBD1. Germline CDR1 reads SEHNR; CDR2 reads FQNEAQ (reference sequence). J gave up 8 bases and V 5 bases, and 9 bases lay outside the gene matches. The CDR3 spans 15 residues.

V is TRBV6-6 and J is TRBJ2-4, with no clear D. There are 14 residues in the CDR3. Germline V gives CDR1 MNHNY, CDR2 SVGAGI (reference sequence). Trimming cost V 2 bases and J 6 bases, with 11 bases left between them. CDR3 DNA sequence: TGTGCCAGCAGTTACGGGCAGATCCGAAACATTCAGTACTTC. Protein product: CASSYGQIRNIQYF.

The chain links TRBV18 to TRBJ1-3, with D maybe TRBD1 (5 bases). Per the germline V gene, CDR1 is KGHSH and CDR2 is LQKENI. Trimming took 5 bases from V and 0 from J, leaving 5 bases between them. This CDR3 region has 13 residues. The chain's CDR3 is CASSGASGNTIYF. CDR3 in DNA: TGTGCCAGCTCAGGGGCCTCTGGAAACACCATATATTTT.

The CDR3 nucleotides read TGTGCCAGCAGCTTAGCGGGGAGAGACACTGAAGCTTTCTTT. Amino acids: CASSLAGRDTEAFF. The chain combines TRBV7-9 with TRBJ1-1; D is ambiguous. V was pared by 0 bases and J by 3 bases, with 8 bases between. This CDR3 region has 14 residues. CDR1 and CDR2 (germline): SEHNR, FQNEAQ (reference sequence).

The rearrangement uses TRBV6-1 and TRBJ2-5, with D perhaps matching TRBD1 or TRBD2 (5 bases each). The CDR3 covers 15 residues. Trimming left V 6 bases short and J 0 bases short, with 14 bases between. CDR1 MNHNS and CDR2 SASEGT come from the germline V gene. In DNA, the CDR3 is TGTGCCAGCAGATTGGGGCGGGCCCACCAAGAGACCCAGTACTTC. This encodes CASRLGRAHQETQYF.

This chain joins TRBV10-1 and TRBJ1-1; D remains unclear. Germline V gene lookup returns CDR1 WNHNN and CDR2 SYGVQD (reference sequence). The CDR3 runs to 13 residues. V was clipped by 3 bases and J by 10 bases, with 15 bases between them. The CDR3 region has the DNA TGCGCCAGCAGTGACTCTGGACTGATGGGAGCTTTCTTT. Its protein product is CASSDSGLMGAFF.

There are a few counts of this clone. This chain uses TRBV19 with TRBJ1-2, with TRBD1 as a possible D gene (5 bases). V lost 10 bases, J lost 3 bases, and 27 bases lay in between. The CDR3 consists of 17 residues. Germline CDR1 reads LNHDA; CDR2 reads SQIVND (reference sequence). Here the CDR3 DNA reads TGTGCCACCACAAACCCGGGACGTCCGGGCGGGGACTATGGCTACACCTTC. This sequence encodes CATTNPGRPGGDYGYTF.

V is TRBV6-6 and J is TRBJ1-1; 7 nucleotides agree with TRBD1. After removal of 6 bases from V and 0 bases from J, the junction contained 10 bases not matched to a gene. The CDR3 is 16 amino acids. Germline lookup yields CDR1 MNHNY and CDR2 SVGAGI (reference sequence). The CDR3 DNA is TGTGCCAGCAGCTTCAGGGGGTCAAATATGAACACTGAAGCTTTCTTT. Translated, it gives CASSFRGSNMNTEAFF.

In DNA, the CDR3 is TGCAGTGCTACCCGGGGCCCCGAAGCTTTCTTT. Its protein is CSATRGPEAFF. The chain employs TRBV20-1 and TRBJ1-1; D is perhaps TRBD1 (5 bases). Between the trimmed V and J ends, which lost 4 bases and 8 bases, there was a span of 11 bases. CDR1 DFQATT and CDR2 SNEGSKA come from the germline V gene (reference sequence). CDR3 size: 11 residues.

This clone was counted ten times or more. The chain is built from TRBV7-9 and TRBJ1-2, with 9 nucleotides matching TRBD1. This CDR3 is built from 13 residues. The V and J ends lost 4 bases and 4 bases, in that order; junction bases with no gene match: 1. The germline V gene encodes CDR1 SEHNR and CDR2 FQNEAQ (reference sequence). The CDR3 is CASSSGQGYGYTF. Here the CDR3 DNA reads TGTGCCAGCAGCTCGGGACAGGGCTATGGCTACACCTTC.

J is TRBJ2-5 and V is TRBV19, with 7 bases lining up with TRBD1. The CDR3 extends over 14 amino acids. The V and J ends lost 4 bases and 1 base, in that order; junction bases with no gene match: 3. Germline V gives CDR1 LNHDA, CDR2 SQIVND (reference sequence). CDR3 in amino acids: CASSTQGVQETQYF. The CDR3 DNA sequence: TGTGCCAGTAGTACCCAGGGGGTCCAAGAGACCCAGTACTTC.

J is TRBJ1-2 and V is TRBV11-1, with a tentative D call TRBD1 (5 bases). The CDR3 runs 13 residues. Germline V gene lookup returns CDR1 SGHAT and CDR2 FQDESV (reference sequence). Trimming took 4 bases from V and 4 from J, leaving 10 bases between them. CDR3 in DNA: TGTGCCAGCAGCTCGGACGGGACCTATGGCTACACCTTC. Its protein product is CASSSDGTYGYTF.

This chain connects TRBV15 to TRBJ2-5, with D maybe TRBD2 (5 bases). V was shortened by 0 bases and J by 5 bases, with 10 bases between the two germline ends. There are 14 residues in the CDR3. CDR1 and CDR2 from the germline V gene are LNHNV and YYDKDF (reference sequence). CDR3 protein: CATSRDPSGETQYF. The CDR3 bases are TGTGCCACCAGCAGAGACCCTTCGGGGGAGACCCAGTACTTC.

This clone was picked up a small number of times. The chain links TRBV4-1 to TRBJ1-1, with D unclear. Trimming removed 1 base at V and 6 bases at J, with 12 bases between. Germline lookup yields CDR1 MGHRA and CDR2 YSYEKL. This CDR3 is built from 14 residues. CDR3 in amino acids: CASSQGASTPEAFF. The CDR3 bases are TGCGCCAGCAGCCAAGGGGCGAGTACCCCTGAAGCTTTCTTT.

The genes are TRBV7-8 and TRBJ2-2; TRBD2 matches at 11 bases. With V trimmed by 0 bases and J by 5 bases, 5 bases remained unmatched. Germline CDR1 reads SGHVS; CDR2 reads FQNEAQ. The CDR3 contains 17 residues. The CDR3 sequence: CASSLASLAGATGELFF. CDR3 DNA: TGTGCCAGCAGCTTAGCGTCACTAGCGGGGGCGACCGGGGAGCTGTTTTTT.

The V gene is TRBV19, the J gene TRBJ2-6; 8 positions agree with TRBD1. The CDR3 has 17 residues. The germline CDR1 and CDR2 sequences are LNHDA and SQIVND (reference sequence). V lost 7 bases, J lost 3 bases, and 11 bases stayed unmatched. CDR3 sequence reads: CASTGGFNRGGANVLTF. The CDR3 coding sequence is TGTGCCAGTACAGGGGGCTTTAACCGCGGTGGGGCCAACGTCCTGACTTTC.

In this sample, this clone turned up a few times. The gene calls are TRBV15 and TRBJ1-5; D unresolved. The CDR3 covers 15 residues. V lost 0 bases and J lost 4, with 10 bases in between. The V gene's germline CDR1 is LNHNV and CDR2 YYDKDF (reference sequence). CDR3 nucleotide sequence: TGTGCCACCAGCAGAGATCGAGGTGATAATCAGCCCCAGCATTTT. This translates into CATSRDRGDNQPQHF.

The chain uses TRBV7-2 and TRBJ1-1, with D unresolved. With 5 bases removed from V and 7 bases from J, the gap between germline ends came to 17 bases. The CDR3 loop spans 14 amino acids. CDR1 is SGHTA, CDR2 FQGNSA, per germline. CDR3 loop: CASSQRRTGREAFF. The CDR3 DNA is TGTGCCAGCAGCCAGAGGAGGACGGGCCGTGAAGCTTTCTTT.